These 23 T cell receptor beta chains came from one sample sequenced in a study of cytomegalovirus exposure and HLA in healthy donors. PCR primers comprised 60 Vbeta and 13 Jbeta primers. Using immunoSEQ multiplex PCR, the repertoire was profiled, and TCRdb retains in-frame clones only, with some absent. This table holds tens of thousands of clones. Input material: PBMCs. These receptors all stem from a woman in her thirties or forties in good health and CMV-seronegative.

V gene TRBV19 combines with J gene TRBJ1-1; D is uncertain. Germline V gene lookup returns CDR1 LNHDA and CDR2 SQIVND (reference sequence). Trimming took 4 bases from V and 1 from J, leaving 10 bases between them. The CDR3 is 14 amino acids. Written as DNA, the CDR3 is TGTGCCAGTAGTAGACGCGAGGGGAACACTGAAGCTTTCTTT. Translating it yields CASSRREGNTEAFF.

The CDR3 nucleotides are TGCGCCAGCAGCCAAGCCTCCCCGACTCTCCTCTACGAGCAGTACTTC. Translation: CASSQASPTLLYEQYF. V gene TRBV4-1 combines with J gene TRBJ2-7, with D unresolved. There are 16 residues in the CDR3. Deletions cut 1 base from V and 3 bases from J, with 16 bases between. Germline V gene lookup returns CDR1 MGHRA and CDR2 YSYEKL.

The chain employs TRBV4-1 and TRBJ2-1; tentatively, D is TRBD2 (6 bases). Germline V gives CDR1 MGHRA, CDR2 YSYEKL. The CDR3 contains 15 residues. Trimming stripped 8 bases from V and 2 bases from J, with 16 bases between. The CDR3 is CASARLGEAYNEQFF. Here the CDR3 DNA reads TGCGCCAGCGCTCGACTAGGGGAAGCCTACAATGAGCAGTTCTTC.

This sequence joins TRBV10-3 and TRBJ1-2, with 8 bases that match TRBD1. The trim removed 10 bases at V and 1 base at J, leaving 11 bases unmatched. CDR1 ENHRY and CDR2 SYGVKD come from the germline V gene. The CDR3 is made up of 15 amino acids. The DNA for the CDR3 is TGTGCCACCACCAAACCGACAGGGGTTAACTATGGCTACACCTTC. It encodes CATTKPTGVNYGYTF.

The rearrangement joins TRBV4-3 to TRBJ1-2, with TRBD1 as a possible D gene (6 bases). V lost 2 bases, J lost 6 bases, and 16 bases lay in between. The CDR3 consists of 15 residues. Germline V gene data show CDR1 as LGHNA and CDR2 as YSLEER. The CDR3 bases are TGCGCCAGCAGCCAACAAGGGGGGGGGATCCATGGCTACACCTTC. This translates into CASSQQGGGIHGYTF.

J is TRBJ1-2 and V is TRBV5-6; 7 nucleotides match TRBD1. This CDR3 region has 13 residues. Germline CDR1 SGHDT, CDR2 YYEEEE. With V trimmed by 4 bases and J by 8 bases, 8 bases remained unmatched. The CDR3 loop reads CASSRRGARGYTF. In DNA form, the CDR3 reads TGTGCCAGCAGCCGCAGGGGGGCCCGGGGCTACACCTTC.

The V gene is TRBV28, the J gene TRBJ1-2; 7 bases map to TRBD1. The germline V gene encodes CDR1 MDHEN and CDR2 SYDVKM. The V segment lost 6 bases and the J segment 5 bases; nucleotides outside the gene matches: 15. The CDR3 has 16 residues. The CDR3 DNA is TGTGCCAGCAGGGGAATGAGACTCGGCAGGGGGTATGGCTACACCTTC. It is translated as CASRGMRLGRGYGYTF.

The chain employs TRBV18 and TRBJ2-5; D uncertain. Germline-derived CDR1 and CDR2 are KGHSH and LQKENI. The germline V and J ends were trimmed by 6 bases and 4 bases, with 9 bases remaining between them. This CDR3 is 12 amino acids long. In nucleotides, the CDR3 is TGTGCCAGCTCCCCGGGTGGAGAGACCCAGTACTTC. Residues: CASSPGGETQYF.

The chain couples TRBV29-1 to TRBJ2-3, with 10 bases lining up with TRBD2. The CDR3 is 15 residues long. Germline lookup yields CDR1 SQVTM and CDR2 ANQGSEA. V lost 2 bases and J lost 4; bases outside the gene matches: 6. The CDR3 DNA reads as TGCAGCGTTGAACCAGCGGGAGGGCCCTCAGATACGCAGTATTTT. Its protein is CSVEPAGGPSDTQYF.

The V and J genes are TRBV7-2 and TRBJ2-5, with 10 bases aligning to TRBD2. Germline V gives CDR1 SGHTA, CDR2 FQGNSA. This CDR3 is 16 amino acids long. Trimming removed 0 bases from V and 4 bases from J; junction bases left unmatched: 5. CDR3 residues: CASSLAQTSGAETQYF. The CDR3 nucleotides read TGTGCCAGCAGCTTAGCGCAAACTAGCGGGGCAGAGACCCAGTACTTC.

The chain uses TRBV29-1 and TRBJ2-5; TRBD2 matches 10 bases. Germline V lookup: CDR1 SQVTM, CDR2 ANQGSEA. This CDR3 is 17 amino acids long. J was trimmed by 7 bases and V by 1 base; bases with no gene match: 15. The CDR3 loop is CSVEGRKSAGGRGTQYF. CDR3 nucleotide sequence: TGCAGCGTTGAAGGTCGCAAGTCAGCGGGGGGGCGGGGGACCCAGTACTTC.

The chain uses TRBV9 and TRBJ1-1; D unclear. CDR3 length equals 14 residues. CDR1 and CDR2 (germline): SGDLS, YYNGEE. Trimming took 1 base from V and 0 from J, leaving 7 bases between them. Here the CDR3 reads CASSVSSVNTEAFF. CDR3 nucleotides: TGTGCCAGCAGCGTATCATCGGTGAACACTGAAGCTTTCTTT.

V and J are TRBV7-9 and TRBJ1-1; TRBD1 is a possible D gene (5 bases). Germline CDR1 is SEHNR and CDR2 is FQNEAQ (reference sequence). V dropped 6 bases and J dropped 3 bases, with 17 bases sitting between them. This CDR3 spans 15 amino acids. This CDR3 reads CASRAYLGADTEAFF. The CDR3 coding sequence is TGTGCCAGCAGAGCTTACCTAGGGGCCGACACTGAAGCTTTCTTT.

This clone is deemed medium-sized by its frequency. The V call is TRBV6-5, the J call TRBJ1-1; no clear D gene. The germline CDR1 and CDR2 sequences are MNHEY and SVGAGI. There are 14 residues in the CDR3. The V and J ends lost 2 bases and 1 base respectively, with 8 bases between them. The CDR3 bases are TGTGCCAGCAGTTACGAGAGAGGGAACACTGAAGCTTTCTTT. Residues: CASSYERGNTEAFF.

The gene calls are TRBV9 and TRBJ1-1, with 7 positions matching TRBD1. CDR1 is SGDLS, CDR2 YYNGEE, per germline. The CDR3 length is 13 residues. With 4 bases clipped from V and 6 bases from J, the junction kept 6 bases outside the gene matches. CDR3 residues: CASSPRQGSEAFF. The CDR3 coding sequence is TGTGCCAGCAGCCCGCGACAGGGATCTGAAGCTTTCTTT.

The DNA of the CDR3 is TGTGCCAGCAGCGTAGGGGTGGGGACTAGCGGGAGTAAAGGGCAGTTCTTC. Translated: CASSVGVGTSGSKGQFF. This rearrangement joins TRBV9 to TRBJ2-1; 14 positions agree with TRBD2. V lost 0 bases to trimming and J lost 12 bases; unmatched junction nucleotides: 11. The CDR3 runs 17 residues. CDR1 and CDR2 (germline): SGDLS, YYNGEE.

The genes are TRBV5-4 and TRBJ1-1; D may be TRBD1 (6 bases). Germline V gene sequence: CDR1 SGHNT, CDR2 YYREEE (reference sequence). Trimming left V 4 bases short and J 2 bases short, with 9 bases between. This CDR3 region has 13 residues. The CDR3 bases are TGTGCCAGCAGCCAACAGGGAAACACTGAAGCTTTCTTT. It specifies CASSQQGNTEAFF.

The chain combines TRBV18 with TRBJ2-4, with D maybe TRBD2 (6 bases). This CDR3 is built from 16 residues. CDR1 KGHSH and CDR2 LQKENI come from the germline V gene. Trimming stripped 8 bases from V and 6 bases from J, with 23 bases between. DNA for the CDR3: TGTGCCAGCGCACTCGACTCGGGAGCCGCTGGAAACATTCAGTACTTC. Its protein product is CASALDSGAAGNIQYF.

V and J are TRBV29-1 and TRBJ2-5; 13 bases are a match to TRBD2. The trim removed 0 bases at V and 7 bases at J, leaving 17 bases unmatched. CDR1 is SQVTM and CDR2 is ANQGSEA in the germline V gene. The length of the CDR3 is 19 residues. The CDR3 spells CSVEEVGLAGHTHGGTQYF. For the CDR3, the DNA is TGCAGCGTTGAAGAGGTGGGACTAGCGGGGCACACCCACGGGGGGACCCAGTACTTC.

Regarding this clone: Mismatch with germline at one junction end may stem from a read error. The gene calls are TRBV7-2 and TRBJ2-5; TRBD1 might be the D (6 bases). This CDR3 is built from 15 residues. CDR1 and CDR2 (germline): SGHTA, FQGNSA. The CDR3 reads CASSPIQGRQENQYF. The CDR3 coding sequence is TGTGCCAGCAGCCCGATACAGGGAAGACAAGAGAACCAGTACTTC.

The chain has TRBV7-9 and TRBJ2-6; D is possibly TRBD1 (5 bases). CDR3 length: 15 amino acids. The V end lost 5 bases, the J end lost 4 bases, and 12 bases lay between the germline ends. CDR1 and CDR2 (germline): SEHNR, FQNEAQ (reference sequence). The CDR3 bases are TGTGCCAGCAGCCCGACAGCTACCGGGGCCAACGTCCTGACTTTC. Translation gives CASSPTATGANVLTF. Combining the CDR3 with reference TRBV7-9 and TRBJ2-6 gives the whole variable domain DTGVSQNPRHKITKRGQNVTFRCDPISEHNRLYWYRQTLGQGPEFLTYFQNEAQLEKSRLLSDRFSAERPKGSFSTLEIQRTEQGDSAMYLCASSPTATGANVLTFGAGSRLTVL.

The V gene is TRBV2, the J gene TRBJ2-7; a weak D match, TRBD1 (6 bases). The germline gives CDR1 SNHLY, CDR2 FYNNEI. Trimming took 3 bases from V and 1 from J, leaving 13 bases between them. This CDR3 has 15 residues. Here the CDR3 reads CASSDKGEGSYEQYF. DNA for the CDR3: TGTGCCAGCAGTGACAAGGGGGAAGGGTCCTACGAGCAGTACTTC.

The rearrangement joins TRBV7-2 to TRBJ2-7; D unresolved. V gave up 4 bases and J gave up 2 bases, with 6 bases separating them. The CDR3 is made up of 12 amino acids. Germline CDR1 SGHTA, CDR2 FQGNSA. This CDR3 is CASSSDTYEQYF. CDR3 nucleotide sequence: TGTGCCAGCAGCTCTGACACCTACGAGCAGTACTTC.